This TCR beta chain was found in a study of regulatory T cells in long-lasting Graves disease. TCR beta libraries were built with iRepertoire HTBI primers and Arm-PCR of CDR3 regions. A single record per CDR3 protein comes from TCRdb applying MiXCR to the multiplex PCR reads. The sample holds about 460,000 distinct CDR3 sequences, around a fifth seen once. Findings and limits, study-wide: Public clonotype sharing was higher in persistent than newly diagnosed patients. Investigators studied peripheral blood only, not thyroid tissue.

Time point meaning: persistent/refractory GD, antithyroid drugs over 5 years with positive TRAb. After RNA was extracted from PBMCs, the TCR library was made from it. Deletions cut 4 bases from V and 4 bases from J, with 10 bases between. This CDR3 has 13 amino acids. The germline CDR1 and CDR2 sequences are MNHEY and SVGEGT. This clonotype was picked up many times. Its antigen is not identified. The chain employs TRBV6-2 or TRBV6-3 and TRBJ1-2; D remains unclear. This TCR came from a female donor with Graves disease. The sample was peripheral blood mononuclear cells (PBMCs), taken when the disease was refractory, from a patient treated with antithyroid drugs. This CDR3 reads CASSWGLSYGYTF. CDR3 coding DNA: TGTGCCAGCAGTTGGGGTTTGAGCTATGGCTACACCTTC.